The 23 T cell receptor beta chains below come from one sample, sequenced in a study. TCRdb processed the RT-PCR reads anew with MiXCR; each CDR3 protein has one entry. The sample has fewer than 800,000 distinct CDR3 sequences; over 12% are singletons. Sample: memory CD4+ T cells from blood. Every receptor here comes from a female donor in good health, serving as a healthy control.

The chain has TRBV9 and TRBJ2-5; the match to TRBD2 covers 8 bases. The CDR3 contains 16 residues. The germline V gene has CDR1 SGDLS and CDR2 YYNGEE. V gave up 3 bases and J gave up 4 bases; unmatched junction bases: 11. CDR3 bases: TGTGCCAGCAGCGGAAGCGGGAGCAATATTGGAGAGACCCAGTACTTC. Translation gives CASSGSGSNIGETQYF.

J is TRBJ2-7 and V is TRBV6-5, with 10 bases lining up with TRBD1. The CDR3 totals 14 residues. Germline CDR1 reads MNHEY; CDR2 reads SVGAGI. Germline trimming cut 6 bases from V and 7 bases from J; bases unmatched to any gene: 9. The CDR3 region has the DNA TGTGCCAGCAGCACCGGGACAGGGGTGGAGGAGCAGTACTTC. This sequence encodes CASSTGTGVEEQYF.

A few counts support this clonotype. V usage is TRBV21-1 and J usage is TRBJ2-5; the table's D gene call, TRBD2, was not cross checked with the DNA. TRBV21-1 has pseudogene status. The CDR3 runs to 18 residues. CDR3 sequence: CASSKLRGGRFSKETQYF. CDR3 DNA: TGTGCCAGCAGCAAACTCCGGGGGGGTAGATTCAGCAAAGAGACCCAGTACTTC.

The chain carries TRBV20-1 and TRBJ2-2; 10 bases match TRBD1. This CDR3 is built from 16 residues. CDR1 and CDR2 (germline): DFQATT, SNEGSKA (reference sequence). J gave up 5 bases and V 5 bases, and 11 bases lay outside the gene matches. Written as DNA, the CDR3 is TGCAGTGCTGCGACAGGGGGCGGTTCGTTGACCGGGGAGCTGTTTTTT. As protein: CSAATGGGSLTGELFF.

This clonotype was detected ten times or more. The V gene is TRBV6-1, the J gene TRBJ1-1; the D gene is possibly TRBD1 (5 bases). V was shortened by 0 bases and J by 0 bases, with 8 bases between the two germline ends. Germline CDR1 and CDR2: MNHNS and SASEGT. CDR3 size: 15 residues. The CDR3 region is CASSEAPGMNTEAFF. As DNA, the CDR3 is TGTGCCAGCAGTGAAGCACCAGGGATGAACACTGAAGCTTTCTTT.

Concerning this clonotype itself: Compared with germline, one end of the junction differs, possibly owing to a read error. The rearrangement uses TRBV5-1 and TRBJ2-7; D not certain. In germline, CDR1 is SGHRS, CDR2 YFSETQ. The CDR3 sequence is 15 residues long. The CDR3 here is CASSLEGRYSHEQYF. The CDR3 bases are TGCGCCAGCAGCTTGGAAGGCAGATACTCCCACGAGCAGTACTTC.

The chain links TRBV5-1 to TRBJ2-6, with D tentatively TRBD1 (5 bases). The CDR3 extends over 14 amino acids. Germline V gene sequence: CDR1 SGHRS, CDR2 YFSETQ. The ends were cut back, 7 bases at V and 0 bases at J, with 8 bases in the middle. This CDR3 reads CASLDSSGANVLTF. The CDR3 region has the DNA TGCGCCAGCCTCGACAGCTCTGGGGCCAACGTCCTGACTTTC.

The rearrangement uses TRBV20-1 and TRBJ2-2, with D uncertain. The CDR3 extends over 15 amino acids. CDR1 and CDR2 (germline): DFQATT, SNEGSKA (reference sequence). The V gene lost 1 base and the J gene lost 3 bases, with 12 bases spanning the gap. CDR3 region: CSARASFSYTGELFF. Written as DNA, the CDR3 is TGCAGTGCTAGAGCCAGCTTCTCCTACACCGGGGAGCTGTTTTTT.

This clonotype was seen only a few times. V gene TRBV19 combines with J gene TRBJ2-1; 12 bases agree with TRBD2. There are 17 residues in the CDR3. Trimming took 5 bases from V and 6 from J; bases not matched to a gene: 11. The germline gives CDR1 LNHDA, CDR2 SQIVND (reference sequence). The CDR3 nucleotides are TGTGCCAGTAGTCCCCCAGGAGGGACTAGCGGGTTCAATGAGCAGTTCTTC. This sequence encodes CASSPPGGTSGFNEQFF.

The CDR3 is CASSFWGRASYNEQFF. CDR3 nucleotide sequence: TGTGCCAGCAGTTTTTGGGGGAGGGCCTCCTACAATGAGCAGTTCTTC. The rearrangement uses TRBV12-3 or TRBV12-4 and TRBJ2-1; TRBD2 agrees at 7 bases. The CDR3 runs 16 residues. The V segment lost 3 bases and the J segment 0 bases; nucleotides outside the gene matches: 5.

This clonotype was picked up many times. The CDR3 DNA follows: TGTGCCACCAGCAGAGATCCGGGACAGGGATTTGAGCAGTACTTC. This encodes CATSRDPGQGFEQYF. V and J are TRBV15 and TRBJ2-7; 9 bases fit TRBD1. The V segment lost 0 bases and the J segment 7 bases; nucleotides outside the gene matches: 7. The germline V gene has CDR1 LNHNV and CDR2 YYDKDF (reference sequence). The CDR3 has 15 amino acids.

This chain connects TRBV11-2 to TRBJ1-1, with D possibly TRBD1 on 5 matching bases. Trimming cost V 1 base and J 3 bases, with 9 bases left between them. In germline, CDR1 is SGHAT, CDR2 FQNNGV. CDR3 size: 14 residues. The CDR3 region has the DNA TGTGCCAGCAGCTTAGCGGACACCTACACTGAAGCTTTCTTT. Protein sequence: CASSLADTYTEAFF.

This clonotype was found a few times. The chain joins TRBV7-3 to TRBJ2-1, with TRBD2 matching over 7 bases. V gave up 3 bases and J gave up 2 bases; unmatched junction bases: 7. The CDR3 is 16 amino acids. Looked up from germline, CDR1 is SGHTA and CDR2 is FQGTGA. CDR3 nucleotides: TGTGCCAGCAGCTTTATAGCGGGCACCGCCTACAATGAGCAGTTCTTC. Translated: CASSFIAGTAYNEQFF.

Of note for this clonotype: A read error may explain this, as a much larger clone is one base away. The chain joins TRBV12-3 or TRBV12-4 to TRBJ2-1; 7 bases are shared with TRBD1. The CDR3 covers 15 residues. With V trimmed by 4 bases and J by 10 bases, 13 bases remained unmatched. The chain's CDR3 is CASSSSQGGSYEQFF. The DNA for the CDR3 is TGTGCCAGCAGTTCCTCCCAAGGGGGCTCCTACGAGCAGTTCTTC.

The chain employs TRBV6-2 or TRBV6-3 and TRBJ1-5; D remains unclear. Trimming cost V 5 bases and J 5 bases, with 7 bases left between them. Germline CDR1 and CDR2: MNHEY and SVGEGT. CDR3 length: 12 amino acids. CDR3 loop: CASSIHDQPQHF. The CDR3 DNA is TGTGCCAGCAGTATCCATGATCAGCCCCAGCATTTT.

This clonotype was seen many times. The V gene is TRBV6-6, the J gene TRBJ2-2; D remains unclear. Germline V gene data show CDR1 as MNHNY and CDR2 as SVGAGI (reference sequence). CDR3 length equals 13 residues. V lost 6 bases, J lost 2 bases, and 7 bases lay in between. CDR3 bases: TGTGCCAGCAGGTCATCAAACACCGGGGAGCTGTTTTTT. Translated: CASRSSNTGELFF.

CDR3 amino acids: CSASPTSGKSYEQYF. The CDR3 DNA is TGCAGTGCTAGCCCGACTAGCGGGAAGTCCTACGAGCAGTACTTC. The chain recombines TRBV20-1 with TRBJ2-7; 11 bases align to TRBD2. The CDR3 has 15 residues. Germline CDR1 reads DFQATT; CDR2 reads SNEGSKA (reference sequence). J was trimmed by 1 base and V by 3 bases; bases with no gene match: 5.

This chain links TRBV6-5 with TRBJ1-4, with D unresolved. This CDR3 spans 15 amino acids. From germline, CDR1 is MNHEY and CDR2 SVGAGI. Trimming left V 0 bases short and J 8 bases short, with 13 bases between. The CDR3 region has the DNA TGTGCCAGCAGTTACTCAGCCGGGGTCGGAGAAAAACTGTTTTTT. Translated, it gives CASSYSAGVGEKLFF.

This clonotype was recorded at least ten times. CDR3 coding DNA: TGCAGTGCTAGAGATCTGCGGGGGGCCACAGATACGCAGTATTTT. Encoded protein: CSARDLRGATDTQYF. The V call is TRBV20-1, the J call TRBJ2-3, with 8 bases lining up with TRBD2. In germline, CDR1 is DFQATT, CDR2 SNEGSKA (reference sequence). V lost 0 bases and J lost 2; bases outside the gene matches: 4. The CDR3 loop spans 15 amino acids.

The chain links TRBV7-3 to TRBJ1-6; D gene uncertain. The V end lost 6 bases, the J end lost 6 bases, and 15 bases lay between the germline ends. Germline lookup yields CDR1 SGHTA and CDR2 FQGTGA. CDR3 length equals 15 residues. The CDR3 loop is CASRAGGWGNSPLHF. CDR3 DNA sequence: TGTGCCAGCAGGGCCGGTGGTTGGGGTAATTCACCCCTCCACTTT.

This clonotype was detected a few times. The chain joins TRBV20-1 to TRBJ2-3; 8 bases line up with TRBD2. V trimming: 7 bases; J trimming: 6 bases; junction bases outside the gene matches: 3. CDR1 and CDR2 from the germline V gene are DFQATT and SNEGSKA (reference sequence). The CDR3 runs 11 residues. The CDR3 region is CSGASGDTQYF. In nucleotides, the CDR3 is TGCAGTGGGGCTAGCGGGGATACGCAGTATTTT.

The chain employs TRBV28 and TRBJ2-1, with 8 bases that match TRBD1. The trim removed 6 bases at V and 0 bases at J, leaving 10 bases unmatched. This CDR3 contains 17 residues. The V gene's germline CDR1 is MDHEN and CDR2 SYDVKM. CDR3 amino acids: CASSPTGTGYSYNEQFF. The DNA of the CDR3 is TGTGCCAGCAGCCCTACCGGGACAGGTTACTCCTACAATGAGCAGTTCTTC.

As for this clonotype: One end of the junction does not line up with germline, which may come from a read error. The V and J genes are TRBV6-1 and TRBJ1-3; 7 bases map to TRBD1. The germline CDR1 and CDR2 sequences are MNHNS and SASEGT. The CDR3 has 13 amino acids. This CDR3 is CASSELAEQGRNF. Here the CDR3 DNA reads TGTGCCAGCAGTGAATTGGCGGAACAGGGGCGGAATTTT.